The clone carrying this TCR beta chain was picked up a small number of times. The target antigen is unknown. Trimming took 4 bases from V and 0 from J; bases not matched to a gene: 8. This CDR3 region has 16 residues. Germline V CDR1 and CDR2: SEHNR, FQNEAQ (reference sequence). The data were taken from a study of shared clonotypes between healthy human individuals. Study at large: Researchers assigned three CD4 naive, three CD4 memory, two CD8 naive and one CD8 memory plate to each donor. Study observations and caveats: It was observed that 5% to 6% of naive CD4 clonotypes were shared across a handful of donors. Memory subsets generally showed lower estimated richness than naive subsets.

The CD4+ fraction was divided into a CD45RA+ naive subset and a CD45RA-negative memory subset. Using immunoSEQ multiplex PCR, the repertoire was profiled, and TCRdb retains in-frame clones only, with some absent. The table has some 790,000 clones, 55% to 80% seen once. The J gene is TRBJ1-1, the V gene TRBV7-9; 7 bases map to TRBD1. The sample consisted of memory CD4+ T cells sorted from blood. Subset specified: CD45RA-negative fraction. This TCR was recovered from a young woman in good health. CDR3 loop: CASSSRGQRMNTEAFF. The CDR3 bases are TGTGCCAGCAGCTCGAGGGGACAGCGAATGAACACTGAAGCTTTCTTT.